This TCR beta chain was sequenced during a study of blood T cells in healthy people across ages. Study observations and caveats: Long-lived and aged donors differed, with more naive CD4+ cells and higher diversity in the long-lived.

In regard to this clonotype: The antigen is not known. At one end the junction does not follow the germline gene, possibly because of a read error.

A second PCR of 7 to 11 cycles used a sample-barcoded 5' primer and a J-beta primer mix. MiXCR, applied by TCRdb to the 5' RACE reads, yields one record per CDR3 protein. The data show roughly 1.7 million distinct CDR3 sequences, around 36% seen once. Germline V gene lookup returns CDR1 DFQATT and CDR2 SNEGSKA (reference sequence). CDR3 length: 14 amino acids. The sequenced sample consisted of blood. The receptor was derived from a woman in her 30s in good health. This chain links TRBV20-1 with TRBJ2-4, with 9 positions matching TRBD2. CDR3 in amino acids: CCAIAGVAKNIQYF. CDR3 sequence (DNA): TGCTGTGCAATAGCGGGGGTAGCCAAAAACATTCAGTACTTC.